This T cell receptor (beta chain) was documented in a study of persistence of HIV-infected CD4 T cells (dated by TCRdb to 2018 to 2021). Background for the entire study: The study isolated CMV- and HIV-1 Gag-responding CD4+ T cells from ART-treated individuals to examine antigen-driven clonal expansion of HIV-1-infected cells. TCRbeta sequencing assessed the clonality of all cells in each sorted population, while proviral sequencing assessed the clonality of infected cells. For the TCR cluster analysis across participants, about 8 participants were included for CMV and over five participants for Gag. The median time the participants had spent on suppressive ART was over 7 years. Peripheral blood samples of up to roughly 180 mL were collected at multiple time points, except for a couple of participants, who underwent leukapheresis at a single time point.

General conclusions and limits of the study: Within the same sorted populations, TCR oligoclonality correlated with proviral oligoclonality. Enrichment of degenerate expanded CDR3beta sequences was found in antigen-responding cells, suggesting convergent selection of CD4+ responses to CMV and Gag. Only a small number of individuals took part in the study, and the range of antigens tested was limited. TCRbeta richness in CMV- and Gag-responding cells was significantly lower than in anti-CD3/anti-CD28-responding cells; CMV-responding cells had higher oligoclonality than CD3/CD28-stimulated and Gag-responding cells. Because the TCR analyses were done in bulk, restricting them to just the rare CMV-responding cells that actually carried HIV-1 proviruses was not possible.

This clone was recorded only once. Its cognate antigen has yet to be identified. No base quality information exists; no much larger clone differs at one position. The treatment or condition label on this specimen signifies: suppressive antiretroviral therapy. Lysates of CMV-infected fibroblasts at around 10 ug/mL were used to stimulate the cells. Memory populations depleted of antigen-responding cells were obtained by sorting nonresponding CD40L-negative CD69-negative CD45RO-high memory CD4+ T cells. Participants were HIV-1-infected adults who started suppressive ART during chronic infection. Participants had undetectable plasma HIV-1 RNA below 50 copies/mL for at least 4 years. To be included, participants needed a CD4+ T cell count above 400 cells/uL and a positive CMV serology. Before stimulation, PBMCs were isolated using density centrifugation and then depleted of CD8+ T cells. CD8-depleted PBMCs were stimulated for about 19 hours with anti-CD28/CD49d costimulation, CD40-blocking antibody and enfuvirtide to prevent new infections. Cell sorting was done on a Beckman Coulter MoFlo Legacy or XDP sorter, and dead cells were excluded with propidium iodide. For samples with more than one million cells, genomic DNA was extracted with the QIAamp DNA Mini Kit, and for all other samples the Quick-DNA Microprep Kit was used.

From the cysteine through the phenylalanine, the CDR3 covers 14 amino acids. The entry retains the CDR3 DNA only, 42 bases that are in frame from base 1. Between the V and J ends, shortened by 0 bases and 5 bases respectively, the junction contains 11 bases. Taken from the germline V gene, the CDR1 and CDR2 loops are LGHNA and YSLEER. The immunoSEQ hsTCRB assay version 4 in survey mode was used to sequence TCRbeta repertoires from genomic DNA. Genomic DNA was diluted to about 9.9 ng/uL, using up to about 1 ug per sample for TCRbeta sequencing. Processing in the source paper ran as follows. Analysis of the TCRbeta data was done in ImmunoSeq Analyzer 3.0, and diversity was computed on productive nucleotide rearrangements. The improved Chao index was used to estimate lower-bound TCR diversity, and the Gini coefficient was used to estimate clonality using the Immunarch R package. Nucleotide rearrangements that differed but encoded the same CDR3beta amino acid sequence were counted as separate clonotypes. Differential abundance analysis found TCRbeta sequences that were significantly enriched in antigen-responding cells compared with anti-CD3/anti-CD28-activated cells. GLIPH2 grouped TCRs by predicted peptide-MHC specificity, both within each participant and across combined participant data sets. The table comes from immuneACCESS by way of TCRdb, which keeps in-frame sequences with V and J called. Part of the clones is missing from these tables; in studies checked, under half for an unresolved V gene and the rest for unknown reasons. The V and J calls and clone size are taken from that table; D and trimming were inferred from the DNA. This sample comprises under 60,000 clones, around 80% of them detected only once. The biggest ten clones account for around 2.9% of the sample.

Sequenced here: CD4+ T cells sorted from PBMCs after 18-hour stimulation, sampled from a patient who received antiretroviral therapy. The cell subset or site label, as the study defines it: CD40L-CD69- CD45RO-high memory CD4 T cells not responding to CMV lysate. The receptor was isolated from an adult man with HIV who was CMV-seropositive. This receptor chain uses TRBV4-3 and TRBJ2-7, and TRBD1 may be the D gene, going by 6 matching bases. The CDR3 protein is CASSQENAGDEQYF. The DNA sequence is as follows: TGCGCCAGCAGCCAAGAGAATGCAGGGGACGAGCAGTACTTC.